These 4 T cell receptor beta chains share one sample of origin, sequenced in a study of technical replicates of blood from a handful of donors. The assay was immunoSEQ multiplex PCR, and TCRdb's table has in-frame clones only and misses some. The sample shows around 61,000 clones, approximately 84% of them seen only once. Material: PBMCs. The receptor source for this set is a human donor in good health. Some clones in this sample may be carry-over from other donors' samples.

V usage is TRBV7-6 and J usage is TRBJ2-7; 7 bases line up with TRBD2. The CDR3 is 16 residues long. The junction had 11 bases not matched to a gene; V was cut back by 2 bases and J by 4 bases. Germline CDR1 is SGHVS and CDR2 is FNYEAQ. CDR3 sequence: CASSLQPSGISYEQYF. The CDR3 bases are TGTGCCAGCAGCTTACAACCAAGCGGGATAAGTTACGAGCAGTACTTC.

This clone came up a few times. V usage is TRBV7-3 and J usage is TRBJ2-1; D may be TRBD2 (6 bases). Looked up from germline, CDR1 is SGHTA and CDR2 is FQGTGA. CDR3 length: 17 residues. V dropped 5 bases and J dropped 5 bases, with 22 bases sitting between them. Written as DNA, the CDR3 is TGTGCCAGCAGCCCAGGTACTAGCCCGTTTGGTGACAATGAGCAGTTCTTC. Residues: CASSPGTSPFGDNEQFF.

This clone occurred once. The chain has TRBV28 and TRBJ2-7; 11 bases line up with TRBD1. The V segment lost 5 bases and the J segment 2 bases; nucleotides outside the gene matches: 5. The CDR3 loop spans 15 amino acids. CDR1 is MDHEN, CDR2 SYDVKM, per germline. The CDR3 bases are TGTGCCAGCAGTCAGTGGACAGGGGGCGCCTACGAGCAGTACTTC. It codes for CASSQWTGGAYEQYF.

The chain carries TRBV4-3 and TRBJ1-1; 8 bases are shared with TRBD1. Unmatched junction bases numbered 5, after V lost 3 bases and J lost 2 bases. The CDR3 length is 15 residues. The germline V gene has CDR1 LGHNA and CDR2 YSLEER. The CDR3, as DNA: TGCGCCAGCAGCCAGCAGGGACAGGCCAACACTGAAGCTTTCTTT. Encoded protein: CASSQQGQANTEAFF.